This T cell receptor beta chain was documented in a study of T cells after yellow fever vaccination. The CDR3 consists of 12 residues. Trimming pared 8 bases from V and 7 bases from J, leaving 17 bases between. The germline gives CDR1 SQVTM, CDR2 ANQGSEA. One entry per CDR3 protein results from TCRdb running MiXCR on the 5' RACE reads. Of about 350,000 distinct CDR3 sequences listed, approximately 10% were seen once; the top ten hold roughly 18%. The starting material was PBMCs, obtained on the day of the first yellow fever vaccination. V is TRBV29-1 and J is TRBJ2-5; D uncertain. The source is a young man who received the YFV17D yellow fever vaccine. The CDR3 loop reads CSPMWLDGTQYF. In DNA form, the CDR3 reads TGCAGCCCCATGTGGCTAGACGGGACCCAGTACTTC.